These 12 T cell receptor beta chains were sequenced from one sample in a study of T cells in Graves' hyperthyroidism and ophthalmopathy. Amplified TCR beta CDR3 regions derived from RNA transcripts. The HTBI primer set was used in a first-round RT-PCR of the TCR CDR3. In TCRdb, the multiplex PCR reads were re-called with MiXCR into one record per CDR3 protein. The table has roughly 380,000 distinct CDR3 sequences, roughly 14% seen once; the top ten hold less than 25%. What was sequenced was blood. These TCRs come from a young man with Graves' hyperthyroidism that later progressed to Graves' ophthalmopathy.

This clonotype has more than one count but fewer than ten. The V call is TRBV19, the J call TRBJ1-2; 7 nucleotides line up with TRBD1. Germline V gene sequence: CDR1 LNHDA, CDR2 SQIVND (reference sequence). After removal of 2 bases from V and 2 bases from J, the junction contained 11 bases not matched to a gene. The CDR3 has 17 residues. The CDR3 protein is CASSILTYRGANYGYTF. The CDR3 nucleotides read TGTGCCAGTAGTATACTAACGTACAGGGGAGCCAACTATGGCTACACCTTC.

This clonotype was observed a few times. The chain recombines TRBV9 with TRBJ2-7; 9 bases fit TRBD1. Germline V lookup: CDR1 SGDLS, CDR2 YYNGEE. This CDR3 spans 15 amino acids. V lost 2 bases to trimming and J lost 7 bases; unmatched junction nucleotides: 10. The CDR3 DNA sequence: TGTGCCAGCAGCGTCGGGACAGGGCGTAATGTGGAGCAGTACTTC. Translated: CASSVGTGRNVEQYF.

This chain joins TRBV6-2 or TRBV6-3 and TRBJ2-5; 10 bases are shared with TRBD1. The CDR3 has 14 amino acids. J was trimmed by 4 bases and V by 8 bases; bases with no gene match: 7. Germline V gene lookup returns CDR1 MNHEY and CDR2 SVGEGT. CDR3 in amino acids: CASEDRGRGETQYF. The CDR3 DNA sequence: TGTGCCAGCGAAGACAGGGGGCGCGGAGAGACCCAGTACTTC.

CDR3: CACAVKREQYF. For the CDR3, the DNA is TGTGCCTGCGCGGTAAAGAGGGAGCAGTACTTC. V gene TRBV6-1 combines with J gene TRBJ2-7; D is ambiguous. V lost 11 bases and J 7 bases, leaving 15 bases between the germline ends. The length of the CDR3 is 11 residues. Germline V gives CDR1 MNHNS, CDR2 SASEGT.

This chain uses TRBV4-2 with TRBJ2-1; possibly TRBD2 for D (5 bases). CDR1 LGHNA and CDR2 YNFKEQ come from the germline V gene. This CDR3 comprises 15 residues. V shed 0 bases and J shed 3 bases, with 9 bases lying between them. In nucleotides, the CDR3 is TGTGCCAGCAGCCAAGAAAAACTAGTCTACAATGAGCAGTTCTTC. It encodes CASSQEKLVYNEQFF.

Ten or more counts support this clonotype. V gene TRBV2 combines with J gene TRBJ2-7, with D maybe TRBD1 (6 bases). Germline loops: CDR1 SNHLY, CDR2 FYNNEI. Between the trimmed V and J ends, which lost 5 bases and 6 bases, there was a span of 11 bases. The CDR3 is made up of 12 amino acids. CDR3 amino acids: CASSTGFGEQYF. Here the CDR3 DNA reads TGTGCCAGCAGTACAGGGTTCGGCGAGCAGTACTTC.

This clonotype appeared many times. The chain recombines TRBV6-1 with TRBJ2-5; D possibly corresponds to TRBD1 (6 bases). V lost 9 bases, J lost 5 bases, and 13 bases lay in between. The CDR3 is 12 amino acids. CDR1 and CDR2 (germline): MNHNS, SASEGT. CDR3 in amino acids: CASQGQGETQYF. DNA of the CDR3: TGTGCCAGTCAGGGACAAGGCGAGACCCAGTACTTC.

Remarks on this clonotype: A read error may account for a junction end that differs from germline. V usage is TRBV5-1 and J usage is TRBJ1-5; D is uncertain. Germline loops: CDR1 SGHRS, CDR2 YFSETQ. The CDR3 has 15 residues. CDR3 coding DNA: TGCGCCAGCAGCTTGGTCGGTGATAGCAGTCAGCCCCAGCATTTT. This encodes CASSLVGDSSQPQHF.

The chain is built from TRBV30 and TRBJ1-1; TRBD1 matches 9 bases. The CDR3 contains 15 residues. V lost 8 bases and J lost 5; bases outside the gene matches: 15. Germline V gene lookup returns CDR1 GTSNPN and CDR2 SVGIG (reference sequence). The DNA for the CDR3 is TGTGCCCCCGGACAGGGGCGACTATTGGGGACTGAAGCTTTCTTT. This encodes CAPGQGRLLGTEAFF.

This clonotype has only a few counts. The genes are TRBV6-5 and TRBJ2-2; 10 bases are shared with TRBD2. V shed 2 bases and J 0 bases; nucleotides not matched to a gene: 3. CDR1 and CDR2 from the germline V gene are MNHEY and SVGAGI. The length of the CDR3 is 17 residues. The CDR3 DNA follows: TGTGCCAGCAGTTACGAACTAGCGGGGTCGAACACCGGGGAGCTGTTTTTT. It translates to CASSYELAGSNTGELFF.

This clonotype was picked up a small number of times. V usage is TRBV6-1 and J usage is TRBJ2-1; D may be TRBD1 (6 bases). CDR3 length: 15 residues. The ends were cut back, 6 bases at V and 7 bases at J, with 19 bases in the middle. The germline V gene encodes CDR1 MNHNS and CDR2 SASEGT. This CDR3 is CASSDSRAGANEQFF. In nucleotides, the CDR3 is TGTGCCAGCAGCGACAGTAGGGCAGGGGCGAATGAGCAGTTCTTC.

In this sample, this clonotype turned up a few times. The J gene is TRBJ2-6, the V gene TRBV15; D not certain. Germline CDR1 and CDR2: LNHNV and YYDKDF (reference sequence). The CDR3 has 17 residues. Trimming stripped 5 bases from V and 1 base from J, with 15 bases between. CDR3 loop: CATSSSFLVSGANVLTF. The CDR3 nucleotides are TGTGCCACCAGCTCGAGTTTTTTAGTTTCTGGGGCCAACGTCCTGACTTTC.